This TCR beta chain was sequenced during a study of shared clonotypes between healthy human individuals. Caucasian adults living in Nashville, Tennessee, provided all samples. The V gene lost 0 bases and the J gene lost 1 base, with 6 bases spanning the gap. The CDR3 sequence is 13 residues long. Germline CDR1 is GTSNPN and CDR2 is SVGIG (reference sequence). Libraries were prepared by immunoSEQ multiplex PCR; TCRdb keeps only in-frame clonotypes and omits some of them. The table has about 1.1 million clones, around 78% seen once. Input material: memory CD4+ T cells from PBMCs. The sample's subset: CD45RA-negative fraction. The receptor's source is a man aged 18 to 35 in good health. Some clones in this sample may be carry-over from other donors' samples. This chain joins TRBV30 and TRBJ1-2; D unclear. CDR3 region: CAWSVADNYGYTF. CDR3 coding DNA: TGTGCCTGGAGTGTCGCAGATAACTATGGCTACACCTTC. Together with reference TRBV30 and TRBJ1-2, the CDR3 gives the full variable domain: SQTIHQWPATLVQPVGSPLSLECTVEGTSNPNLYWYRQAAGRGLQLLFYSVGIGQISSEVPQNLSASRPQDRQFILSSKKLLLSDSGFYLCAWSVADNYGYTFGSGTRLTVV.